A single sample gave rise to the 27 T cell receptor beta chains below, sequenced in a study of radiotherapy plus CTLA-4 blockade in lung cancer. Assay: immunoSEQ multiplex PCR; the TCRdb copy retains only in-frame clones and omits some. The sample lists approximately 110,000 clones, roughly 77% seen once, with 3.3% in the top ten. Sequenced here: peripheral blood, sampled from a patient treated with radiotherapy plus ipilimumab. The receptors here all came from a human donor with non-small cell lung cancer that progressed on radiotherapy plus ipilimumab. Some clones in this sample may be carry-over from other donors' samples.

This sequence joins TRBV9 and TRBJ1-1; tentative D call: TRBD1 (6 bases). The germline CDR1 and CDR2 sequences are SGDLS and YYNGEE. The V end lost 3 bases, the J end lost 1 base, and 10 bases lay between the germline ends. The CDR3 runs 14 residues. The CDR3 bases are TGTGCCAGCAGCGCGGACAGCTCGAACACTGAAGCTTTCTTT. Residues: CASSADSSNTEAFF.

This clone was recorded only once. The V gene is TRBV2, the J gene TRBJ1-1, with D perhaps TRBD1 (5 bases). There are 16 residues in the CDR3. Trimming removed 5 bases from V and 2 bases from J, with 18 bases in between. Germline V gene lookup returns CDR1 SNHLY and CDR2 FYNNEI. The CDR3, as DNA: TGTGCCAGCAGTTCCCCCCTGGGGCCGGGAAACACTGAAGCTTTCTTT. Protein: CASSSPLGPGNTEAFF.

This clone was seen just once. This chain uses TRBV7-2 with TRBJ2-3; 10 positions agree with TRBD2. The V gene's germline CDR1 is SGHTA and CDR2 FQGNSA. The CDR3 totals 16 residues. Trimming at V came to 3 bases and at J to 4 bases, leaving 7 bases not matched to a gene. DNA of the CDR3: TGTGCCAGCAGCTTTATAAGCGGGGGGGCCCCAGATACGCAGTATTTT. Translated, it gives CASSFISGGAPDTQYF.

The rearrangement uses TRBV14 and TRBJ2-5, with TRBD2 matching over 8 bases. J gave up 1 base and V 2 bases, and 9 bases lay outside the gene matches. Germline-derived CDR1 and CDR2 are SGHDN and FVKESK. CDR3 length: 17 amino acids. The CDR3 DNA sequence: TGTGCCAGCAGCCAACGGTGGGGTAGCGGGGCCCAAGAGACCCAGTACTTC. Its protein product is CASSQRWGSGAQETQYF.

The genes are TRBV4-1 and TRBJ1-2; D call uncertain. Germline V gives CDR1 MGHRA, CDR2 YSYEKL. This CDR3 comprises 15 residues. Trimming shortened V by 1 base and J by 3 bases, and 12 bases separated the two germline ends. The DNA of the CDR3 is TGCGCCAGCAGCCAAGCTGGGTCCGGGGACTATGGCTACACCTTC. Its protein is CASSQAGSGDYGYTF.

This chain uses TRBV4-3 with TRBJ2-7; D gene ambiguous. V lost 1 base, J lost 1 base, and 5 bases lay in between. The CDR3 is 13 amino acids. The V gene's germline CDR1 is LGHNA and CDR2 YSLEER. CDR3: CASSQVLSYEQYF. The CDR3 DNA sequence: TGCGCCAGCAGCCAAGTCCTTTCCTACGAGCAGTACTTC.

The chain links TRBV5-1 to TRBJ1-1; possibly TRBD1 for D (5 bases). Germline values: CDR1 SGHRS, CDR2 YFSETQ. The CDR3 runs to 15 residues. V lost 4 bases and J 4 bases, leaving 17 bases between the germline ends. The CDR3 loop is CASSPLGRGSTEAFF. In DNA form, the CDR3 reads TGCGCCAGCAGCCCCCTTGGAAGGGGAAGCACTGAAGCTTTCTTT.

This chain connects TRBV29-1 to TRBJ2-7; 8 nucleotides align to TRBD2. The J segment lost 6 bases and the V segment lost 5 bases, leaving 6 bases of the junction unmatched. The V gene's germline CDR1 is SQVTM and CDR2 ANQGSEA. This CDR3 has 12 amino acids. The CDR3 sequence is CSVPGGAGEQYF. The CDR3 nucleotides are TGCAGCGTTCCGGGGGGGGCGGGCGAGCAGTACTTC.

The CDR3 DNA follows: TGTGCCAGCAGCACGCGGGGGGCCCGCACAGATACGCAGTATTTT. Protein: CASSTRGARTDTQYF. The chain links TRBV4-2 to TRBJ2-3; TRBD2 agrees at 8 bases. CDR1 is LGHNA, CDR2 YNFKEQ, per germline. V shed 5 bases and J 1 base; nucleotides not matched to a gene: 5. This CDR3 comprises 15 residues.

As for this clone: The sample contains more than one DNA sequence encoding this CDR3. The chain is built from TRBV27 and TRBJ2-2; the match to TRBD1 covers 7 bases. V shed 5 bases, J shed 1 base, and the junction held 7 bases outside the gene matches. CDR1 MNHEY and CDR2 SMNVEV come from the germline V gene (reference sequence). The CDR3 length is 16 residues. CDR3 coding DNA: TGTGCCAGCAGTCTCTCAGGACAGGTGAACACCGGGGAGCTGTTTTTT. Translating gives CASSLSGQVNTGELFF.

The chain has TRBV30 and TRBJ1-4; 7 nucleotides agree with TRBD1. The CDR3 sequence is 12 residues long. The germline CDR1 and CDR2 sequences are GTSNPN and SVGIG (reference sequence). J was trimmed by 8 bases and V by 0 bases; bases with no gene match: 0. The chain's CDR3 is CAWSVGGEKLFF. CDR3 DNA sequence: TGTGCCTGGAGTGTAGGGGGCGAAAAACTGTTTTTT. Full variable domain (rest looked up from reference TRBV30 and TRBJ1-4): SQTIHQWPATLVQPVGSPLSLECTVEGTSNPNLYWYRQAAGRGLQLLFYSVGIGQISSEVPQNLSASRPQDRQFILSSKKLLLSDSGFYLCAWSVGGEKLFFGSGTQLSVL.

The V call is TRBV18, the J call TRBJ1-1; possibly TRBD1 for D (5 bases). The germline V gene encodes CDR1 KGHSH and CDR2 LQKENI. Trimming took 4 bases from V and 4 from J, leaving 13 bases between them. The CDR3 loop spans 14 amino acids. CDR3 DNA: TGTGCCAGCTCACGGGACTGGATGGGCACTGAAGCTTTCTTT. Its protein is CASSRDWMGTEAFF.

The rearrangement joins TRBV6-1 to TRBJ1-5, with 7 bases fitting TRBD1. Germline assignment: CDR1 MNHNS and CDR2 SASEGT. The CDR3 is 16 amino acids. Germline trimming cut 2 bases from V and 1 base from J; bases unmatched to any gene: 5. The CDR3 protein is CASSEQPGQSNQPQHF. In DNA, the CDR3 is TGTGCCAGCAGTGAACAACCGGGACAGAGCAATCAGCCCCAGCATTTT.

V is TRBV5-1 and J is TRBJ2-2; TRBD2 matches at 8 bases. V lost 2 bases and J lost 4; bases outside the gene matches: 7. CDR1 is SGHRS, CDR2 YFSETQ, per germline. The CDR3 loop spans 16 amino acids. The CDR3 coding sequence is TGCGCCAGCAGCTTTTTAGCGGGGCGAAGCACCGGGGAGCTGTTTTTT. It translates to CASSFLAGRSTGELFF.

This chain connects TRBV2 to TRBJ1-1; D is unresolved. V lost 4 bases and J 0 bases, leaving 9 bases between the germline ends. Germline CDR1 is SNHLY and CDR2 is FYNNEI. There are 14 residues in the CDR3. CDR3 bases: TGTGCCAGCAGTGGCGAAGGATTGAACACTGAAGCTTTCTTT. This encodes CASSGEGLNTEAFF.

This rearrangement joins TRBV19 to TRBJ1-6; 8 nucleotides agree with TRBD1. Germline-derived CDR1 and CDR2 are LNHDA and SQIVND (reference sequence). The CDR3 has 15 residues. The junction had 4 bases not matched to a gene; V was cut back by 5 bases and J by 4 bases. Here the CDR3 reads CASSRTGNYNSPLHF. DNA for the CDR3: TGTGCCAGTAGTCGGACAGGGAATTATAATTCACCCCTCCACTTT.

The gene calls are TRBV5-1 and TRBJ2-7, with D possibly TRBD1 on 6 matching bases. V was clipped by 4 bases and J by 0 bases, with 11 bases between them. The germline V gene has CDR1 SGHRS and CDR2 YFSETQ. CDR3 size: 14 residues. The CDR3 region has the DNA TGCGCCAGCAGCACCCCGGACAGCTCCTACGAGCAGTACTTC. Its protein is CASSTPDSSYEQYF.

This clone appeared a single time. The chain combines TRBV7-9 with TRBJ2-1, with 7 nucleotides matching TRBD2. V was pared by 6 bases and J by 0 bases, with 5 bases of the junction left unmatched. The germline CDR1 and CDR2 sequences are SEHNR and FQNEAQ (reference sequence). This CDR3 region has 15 residues. The CDR3 DNA follows: TGTGCCAGCAGAGCTAGCGGTAGCTCCTACAATGAGCAGTTCTTC. Translating gives CASRASGSSYNEQFF. The full variable domain, rest sourced from reference TRBV7-9 and TRBJ2-1, is DTGVSQNPRHKITKRGQNVTFRCDPISEHNRLYWYRQTLGQGPEFLTYFQNEAQLEKSRLLSDRFSAERPKGSFSTLEIQRTEQGDSAMYLCASRASGSSYNEQFFGPGTRLTVL.

The DNA for the CDR3 is TGCGCCAGCAGCTCCACCCCAGGGGGCGAGGGCACAGATACGCAGTATTTT. Its protein is CASSSTPGGEGTDTQYF. The chain is built from TRBV5-1 and TRBJ2-3, with TRBD1 matching 8 bases. There are 17 residues in the CDR3. Losses at the gene ends were 3 bases for V and 1 base for J; bases not matched to a gene: 10. The germline V gene has CDR1 SGHRS and CDR2 YFSETQ.

This clone was found once. One end of the junction is discordant with germline, which a read error may explain. CDR3 sequence: CASSLEVHQTQYF. DNA for the CDR3: TGTGCTAGCAGCTTAGAGGTTCACCAGACCCAGTACTTC. The chain is built from TRBV7-7 and TRBJ2-5; D gene ambiguous. CDR1 SSHAT and CDR2 FNYEAQ come from the germline V gene (reference sequence). The CDR3 covers 13 residues.

There are a few counts of this clone. The rearrangement joins TRBV5-1 to TRBJ2-7; 11 bases line up with TRBD2. The CDR3 length is 17 residues. Trimming at V came to 1 base and at J to 3 bases, leaving 9 bases not matched to a gene. Germline CDR1 SGHRS, CDR2 YFSETQ. CDR3 region: CASSLQTSGGDLYEQYF. CDR3 bases: TGCGCCAGCAGCTTGCAAACTAGCGGGGGAGACCTCTACGAGCAGTACTTC.

The gene calls are TRBV6-5 and TRBJ1-1; perhaps TRBD1 as D (5 bases). Germline V gives CDR1 MNHEY, CDR2 SVGAGI. The V gene lost 6 bases and the J gene lost 10 bases, with 12 bases spanning the gap. This CDR3 spans 11 amino acids. The CDR3 DNA reads as TGTGCCAGCAGACGAGACAGCGGAGCTTTCTTT. Protein sequence: CASRRDSGAFF.

This CDR3 reads CASSPPTGVGNTIYF. The CDR3, as DNA: TGTGCCAGCAGTCCACCGACAGGGGTCGGAAACACCATATATTTT. The rearrangement links TRBV6-5 to TRBJ1-3; 8 nucleotides match TRBD1. Germline CDR1 reads MNHEY; CDR2 reads SVGAGI. After removal of 5 bases from V and 4 bases from J, the junction contained 7 bases not matched to a gene. The CDR3 extends over 15 amino acids.

V usage is TRBV30 and J usage is TRBJ1-2; D perhaps matches TRBD1 (6 bases). Germline lookup yields CDR1 GTSNPN and CDR2 SVGIG (reference sequence). The CDR3 has 14 residues. V dropped 2 bases and J dropped 4 bases, with 14 bases sitting between them. The CDR3 DNA is TGTGCCTGGAGTATCGGGGGGCAAGGCTATGGCTACACCTTC. It encodes CAWSIGGQGYGYTF.

The rearrangement uses TRBV4-3 and TRBJ1-2; D unresolved. The CDR3 spans 15 residues. Trimming took 0 bases from V and 0 from J, leaving 8 bases between them. Per germline, CDR1 LGHNA and CDR2 YSLEER. The CDR3 DNA sequence: TGCGCCAGCAGCCAAGAAGTAGGATCTAACTATGGCTACACCTTC. It yields the protein CASSQEVGSNYGYTF.

This sequence joins TRBV5-1 and TRBJ1-1; TRBD1 matches at 8 bases. This CDR3 has 17 amino acids. Germline trimming cut 0 bases from V and 0 bases from J; bases unmatched to any gene: 7. Per germline, CDR1 SGHRS and CDR2 YFSETQ. DNA of the CDR3: TGCGCCAGCAGCTTGGTTCAGGGGGCCTTGATGAACACTGAAGCTTTCTTT. Protein: CASSLVQGALMNTEAFF.

This sequence joins TRBV11-3 and TRBJ2-1; tentative D call: TRBD2 (6 bases). Trimming shortened V by 5 bases and J by 0 bases, and 14 bases separated the two germline ends. This CDR3 has 16 amino acids. Germline CDR1 and CDR2: SGHNT and YENEEA. The chain's CDR3 is CASSSRGAGSYNEQFF. CDR3 bases: TGTGCCAGCAGCAGCCGCGGGGCGGGCTCCTACAATGAGCAGTTCTTC.